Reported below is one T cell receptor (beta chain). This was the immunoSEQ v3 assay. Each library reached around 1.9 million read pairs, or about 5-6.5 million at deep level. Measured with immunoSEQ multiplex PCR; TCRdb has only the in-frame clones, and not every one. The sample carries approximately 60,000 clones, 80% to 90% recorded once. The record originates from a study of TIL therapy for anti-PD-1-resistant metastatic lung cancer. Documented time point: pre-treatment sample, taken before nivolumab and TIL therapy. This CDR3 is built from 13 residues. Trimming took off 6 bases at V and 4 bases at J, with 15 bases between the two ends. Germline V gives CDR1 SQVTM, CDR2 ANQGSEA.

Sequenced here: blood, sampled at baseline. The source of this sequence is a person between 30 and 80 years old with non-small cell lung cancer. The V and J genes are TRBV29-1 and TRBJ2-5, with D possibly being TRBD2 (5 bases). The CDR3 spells CSVGVSGGETQYF. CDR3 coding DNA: TGCAGCGTAGGTGTTTCTGGAGGAGAGACCCAGTACTTC. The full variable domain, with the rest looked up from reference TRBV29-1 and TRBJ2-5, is SAVISQKPSRDICQRGTSLTIQCQVDSQVTMMFWYRQQPGQSLTLIATANQGSEATYESGFVIDKFPISRPNLTFSTLTVSNMSPEDSSIYLCSVGVSGGETQYFGPGTRLLVL.